This T cell receptor (beta chain) is from a study of vaccination effects on CD4 cells after COVID-19. A remark on this clone: What it recognizes is unknown.

Data came from immunoSEQ multiplex PCR; TCRdb stores just in-frame clones and leaves some out. The repertoire holds just under 75,000 clones, with roughly 74% as singletons. The length of the CDR3 is 14 residues. The ends lost 8 bases at V and 2 bases at J; junction bases unmatched: 5. Germline CDR1 reads LNHDA; CDR2 reads SQIVND (reference sequence). Antigen-specific CD4+ T cells were expanded (with viral peptide pools) by the ViraFEST assay ahead of sequencing. Upon completion of roughly ten days in culture, CD4+ T cells were isolated. People in the vaccine group had not been infected with SARS-CoV-2 before, and their nucleocapsid antibodies were negative. Cultures of under 2.5 million PBMC per well contained 10 IU/ml IL-2 plus 10 ug/ml peptides.

The source was CD4+ T cells from PBMCs cultured with HCoV-NL63 spike peptides, collected before COVID-19 vaccination. This TCR was sampled from a human donor who received a COVID-19 vaccine. This chain connects TRBV19 to TRBJ1-5, with 8 bases matching TRBD1. Here the CDR3 DNA reads TGTGCCAGTTTCGACAGGGGCGGCAATCAGCCCCAGCATTTT. Translation: CASFDRGGNQPQHF.